The sequence of this TCR beta chain was determined in a study of immune heterogeneity within non-small cell lung tumors. Study details: The composition of the tumors was 4 squamous cell carcinomas, under twelve non-squamous carcinomas and 1 not otherwise specified.

A multiplex PCR containing 32 V primers and 13 J primers was used to amplify TCR beta CDR3. TCRdb ran MiXCR on the multiplex PCR reads and lists one entry per CDR3 protein. Among around 4,600 distinct CDR3 sequences listed, 36% were seen once. The V segment lost 4 bases and the J segment 4 bases; nucleotides outside the gene matches: 21. Per germline, CDR1 SGDLS and CDR2 YYNGEE. The CDR3 totals 19 residues. Comment on this clonotype: Its antigen is still unknown.

Study outcomes and limitations: Recurrence of identical dominant CDR3 beta clonotypes was observed across tumor sites within a patient, alongside site-unique high-frequency clones.

Each sample used about 0.55 ug of genomic DNA from bulk tumor tissue. Biopsies that were spaced far apart were taken, several per primary tumor, during surgery. The study cohort was described as untreated, and its members had newly diagnosed non-small cell lung cancer. They went on to have curative surgery. Patients newly diagnosed with non-small cell lung cancer and having curative-intent surgery served as donors. Sequenced: lung tumor tissue. The TCR comes from a woman between 45 and 60 years old with non-small cell lung cancer. V and J are TRBV9 and TRBJ2-3, with 7 bases that match TRBD2. CDR3 loop: CASSPADEETSFIPDTQYF. Here the CDR3 DNA reads TGTGCCAGCAGCCCCGCCGATGAGGAGACTAGCTTTATCCCAGATACGCAGTATTTT.